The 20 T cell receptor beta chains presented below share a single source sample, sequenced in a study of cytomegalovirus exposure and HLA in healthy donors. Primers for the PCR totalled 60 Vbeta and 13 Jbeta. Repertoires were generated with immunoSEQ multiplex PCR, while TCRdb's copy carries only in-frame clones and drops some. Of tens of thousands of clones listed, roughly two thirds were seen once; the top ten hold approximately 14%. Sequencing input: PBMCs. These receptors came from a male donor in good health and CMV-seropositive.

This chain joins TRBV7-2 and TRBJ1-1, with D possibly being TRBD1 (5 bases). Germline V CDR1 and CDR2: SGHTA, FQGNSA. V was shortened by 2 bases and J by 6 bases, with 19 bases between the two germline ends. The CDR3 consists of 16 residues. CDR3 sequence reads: CASSLFGIGGGAEAFF. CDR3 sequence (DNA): TGTGCCAGCAGCTTATTTGGTATTGGGGGGGGTGCTGAAGCTTTCTTT.

CDR3 sequence (DNA): TGTGCCAGCAGTGAAGCGCGTGCAACTAATGAAAAACTGTTTTTT. Translated: CASSEARATNEKLFF. The chain employs TRBV6-1 and TRBJ1-4; no definite D call. Trimming stripped 0 bases from V and 0 bases from J, with 5 bases between. In germline, CDR1 is MNHNS, CDR2 SASEGT. The CDR3 covers 15 residues.

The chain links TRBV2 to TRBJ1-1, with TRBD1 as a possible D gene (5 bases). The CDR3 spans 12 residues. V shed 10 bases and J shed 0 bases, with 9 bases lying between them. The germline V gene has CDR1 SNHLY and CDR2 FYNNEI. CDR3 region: CATQGLNTEAFF. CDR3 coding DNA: TGTGCCACCCAGGGCTTGAACACTGAAGCTTTCTTT.

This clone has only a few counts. CDR3 sequence: CASSLGGGSNQPQHF. CDR3 sequence (DNA): TGTGCCAGCAGCCTCGGAGGGGGCAGCAATCAGCCCCAGCATTTT. The rearrangement uses TRBV7-2 and TRBJ1-5; 7 bases align to TRBD1. CDR1 SGHTA and CDR2 FQGNSA come from the germline V gene. With 5 bases clipped from V and 1 base from J, the junction kept 5 bases outside the gene matches. The CDR3 is 15 residues long.

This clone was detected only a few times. DNA of the CDR3: TGTGCCAGCAGTGAGAAAATGCTCGACTACCCCTACGAGCAGTACTTC. It is translated as CASSEKMLDYPYEQYF. The V call is TRBV2, the J call TRBJ2-7; weak D call: TRBD2 (5 bases). Germline CDR1 SNHLY, CDR2 FYNNEI. This CDR3 region has 16 residues. V lost 3 bases, J lost 2 bases, and 17 bases lay in between.

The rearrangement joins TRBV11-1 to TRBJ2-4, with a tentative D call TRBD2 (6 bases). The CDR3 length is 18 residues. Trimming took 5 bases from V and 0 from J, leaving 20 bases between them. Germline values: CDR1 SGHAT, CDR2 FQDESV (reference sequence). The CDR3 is CASSPGGRGELAKNIQYF. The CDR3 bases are TGTGCCAGCAGCCCAGGCGGTCGCGGGGAACTAGCCAAAAACATTCAGTACTTC.

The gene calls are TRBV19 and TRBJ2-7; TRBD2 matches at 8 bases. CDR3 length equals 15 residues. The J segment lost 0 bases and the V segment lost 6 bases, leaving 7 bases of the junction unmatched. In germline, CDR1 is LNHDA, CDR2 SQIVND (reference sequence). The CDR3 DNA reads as TGTGCCAGTAGCAGTACTAGCGGAGGCTCCTACGAGCAGTACTTC. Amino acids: CASSSTSGGSYEQYF.

For the CDR3, the DNA is TGTGCCAGCAGCCCTGGGACTAGCGGAATCAACACCGGGGAGCTGTTTTTT. This sequence encodes CASSPGTSGINTGELFF. The rearrangement links TRBV4-2 to TRBJ2-2; 11 positions agree with TRBD2. CDR3 length equals 17 residues. CDR1 is LGHNA, CDR2 YNFKEQ, per germline. J gave up 2 bases and V 4 bases, and 6 bases lay outside the gene matches.

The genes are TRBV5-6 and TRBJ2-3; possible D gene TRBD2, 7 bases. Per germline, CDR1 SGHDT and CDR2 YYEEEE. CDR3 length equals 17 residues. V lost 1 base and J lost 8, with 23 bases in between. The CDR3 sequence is CASSLLRGLLQAGTQYF. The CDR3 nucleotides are TGTGCCAGCAGCTTGTTGCGGGGGCTACTTCAGGCGGGTACGCAGTATTTT.

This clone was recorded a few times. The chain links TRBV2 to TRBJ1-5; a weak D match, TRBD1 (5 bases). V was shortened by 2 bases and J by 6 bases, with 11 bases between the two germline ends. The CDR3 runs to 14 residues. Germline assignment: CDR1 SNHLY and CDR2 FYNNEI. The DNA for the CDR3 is TGTGCCAGCAGTGAACCAGGGTACGCTCAGCCCCAGCATTTT. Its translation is CASSEPGYAQPQHF.

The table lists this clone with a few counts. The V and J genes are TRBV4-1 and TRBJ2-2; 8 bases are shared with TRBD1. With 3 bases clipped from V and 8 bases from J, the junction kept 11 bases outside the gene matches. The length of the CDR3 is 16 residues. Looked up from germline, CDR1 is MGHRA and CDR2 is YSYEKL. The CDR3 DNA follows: TGCGCCAGCAGCCAGACTTGGACAGGGTCCCAAGGGGAGCTGTTTTTT. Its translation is CASSQTWTGSQGELFF.

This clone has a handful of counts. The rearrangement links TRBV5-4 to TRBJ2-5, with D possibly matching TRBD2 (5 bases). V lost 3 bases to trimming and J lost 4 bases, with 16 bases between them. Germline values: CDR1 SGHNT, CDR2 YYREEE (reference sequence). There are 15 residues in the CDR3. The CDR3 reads CASSSPLDVRETQYF. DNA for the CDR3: TGTGCCAGCAGCTCTCCACTAGACGTAAGAGAGACCCAGTACTTC.

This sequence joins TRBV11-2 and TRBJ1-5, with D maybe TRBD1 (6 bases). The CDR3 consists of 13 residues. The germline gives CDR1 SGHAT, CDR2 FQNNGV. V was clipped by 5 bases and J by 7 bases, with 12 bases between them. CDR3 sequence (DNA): TGTGCCAGCAGCGCAGGGGTATCGCAGCCCCAGCATTTT. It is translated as CASSAGVSQPQHF.

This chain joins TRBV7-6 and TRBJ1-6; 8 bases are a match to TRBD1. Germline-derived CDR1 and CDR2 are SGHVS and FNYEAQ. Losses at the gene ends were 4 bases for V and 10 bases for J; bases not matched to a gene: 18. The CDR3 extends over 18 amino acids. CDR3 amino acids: CASSSDPPGQGARSPLHF. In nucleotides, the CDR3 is TGTGCCAGCAGCTCCGACCCCCCGGGGCAGGGGGCTCGGTCACCCCTCCACTTT.

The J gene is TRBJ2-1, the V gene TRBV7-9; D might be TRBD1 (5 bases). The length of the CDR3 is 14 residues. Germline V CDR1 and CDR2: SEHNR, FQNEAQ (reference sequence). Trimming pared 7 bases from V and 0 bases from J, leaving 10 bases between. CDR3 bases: TGTGCCAGCAACCTAGGGGACTCCTACAATGAGCAGTTCTTC. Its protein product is CASNLGDSYNEQFF.

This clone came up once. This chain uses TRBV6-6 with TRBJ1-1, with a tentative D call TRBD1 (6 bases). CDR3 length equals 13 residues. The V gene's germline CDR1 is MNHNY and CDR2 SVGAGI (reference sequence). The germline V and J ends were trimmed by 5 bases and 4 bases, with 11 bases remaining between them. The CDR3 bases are TGTGCCAGCAGTGGGACAAGAACCACTGAAGCTTTCTTT. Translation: CASSGTRTTEAFF.

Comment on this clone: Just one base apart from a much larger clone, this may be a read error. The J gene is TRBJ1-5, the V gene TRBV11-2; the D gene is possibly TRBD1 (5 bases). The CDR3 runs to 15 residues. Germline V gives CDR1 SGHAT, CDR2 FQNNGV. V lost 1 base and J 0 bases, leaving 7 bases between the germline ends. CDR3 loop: CASSLGGNSNQPQHF. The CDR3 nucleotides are TGTGCCAGCAGCTTAGGGGGCAATAGCAATCAGCCCCAGCATTTT.

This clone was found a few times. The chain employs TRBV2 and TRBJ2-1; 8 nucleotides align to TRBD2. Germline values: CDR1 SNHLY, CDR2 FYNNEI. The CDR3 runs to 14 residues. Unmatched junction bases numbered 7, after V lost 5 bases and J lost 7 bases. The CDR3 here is CASSSWTSMNEQFF. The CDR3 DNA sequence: TGTGCCAGCAGTAGTTGGACTAGCATGAATGAGCAGTTCTTC.

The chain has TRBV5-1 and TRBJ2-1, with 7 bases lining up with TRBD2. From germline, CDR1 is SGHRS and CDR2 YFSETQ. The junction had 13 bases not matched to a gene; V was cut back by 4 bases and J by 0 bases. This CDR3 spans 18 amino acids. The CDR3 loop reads CASSRQPGLQSSYNEQFF. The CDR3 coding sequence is TGCGCCAGCAGCCGACAACCGGGACTACAGAGCTCCTACAATGAGCAGTTCTTC.

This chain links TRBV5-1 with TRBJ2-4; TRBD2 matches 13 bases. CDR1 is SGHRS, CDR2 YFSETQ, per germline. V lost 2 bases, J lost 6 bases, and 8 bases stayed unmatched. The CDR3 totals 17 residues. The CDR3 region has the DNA TGCGCCAGCAGCTTCGGACTAGCGGGGGTGCGGATAAACATTCAGTACTTC. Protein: CASSFGLAGVRINIQYF.